The clone carrying this T cell receptor beta chain was detected ten times or more. What it recognizes is unknown. This sample was included in a study of metastatic and nonmetastatic thyroid tumors. Study summary: Malignant thyroid and benign thyroid patients provided blood and tumor or nodule tissue whose repertoires were compared. General observations from the study: The reported finding was significantly higher TCR beta diversity in malignant thyroid tumors relative to benign nodules, in blood and tumor.

In the original workflow: The distant-metastasis classifier for papillary thyroid cancer was built from CDR3 differences across clinicopathological groups. TCRdb reprocessed the PCR reads using MiXCR. TCRdb's processing, not the study's, gives the V and J calls here. In the table there are about 34,000 clones, about a sixth of which are singletons. All patients reached thyroid surgery having received no treatment beforehand. V lost 9 bases and J 0 bases, leaving 12 bases between the germline ends. Germline loops: CDR1 LNHDA, CDR2 SQIVND (reference sequence). The CDR3 loop spans 14 amino acids. The TCR originated in a female donor with papillary thyroid cancer or a benign thyroid nodule (not recorded which). Some clones in this sample may be carry-over from other donors' samples. The rearrangement joins TRBV19 to TRBJ2-1; D not certain. The specimen was blood. The CDR3: CASERGSSYNEQFF. CDR3 DNA sequence: TGTGCCAGCGAGAGAGGCAGCTCCTACAATGAGCAGTTCTTC.